The entry below gives a single T cell receptor beta chain sequence along with its context. The data were taken from a study of blood T cell repertoires in COVID-19. TCRdb's copy holds only in-frame clones and misses some; the assay was immunoSEQ multiplex PCR. The data contain under 300,000 clones, roughly 87% of them singletons. Per the germline V gene, CDR1 is SEHNR and CDR2 is FQNEAQ (reference sequence). Trimming cost V 3 bases and J 7 bases, with 18 bases left between them. CDR3 length: 16 amino acids. The rearrangement joins TRBV7-9 to TRBJ1-4; D may be TRBD1 (5 bases). Sequenced sample: PBMCs or T cells enriched from blood (not recorded which). This TCR came from a young woman with acute COVID-19. The CDR3 DNA reads TGTGCCAGCAGCTTCGGCGGGGCTGGGCAAGGTGAAAAACTGTTTTTT. Its translation: CASSFGGAGQGEKLFF.